This passage covers 28 T cell receptor beta chains from one sample sequenced in a study of control samples from healthy donors and cancer patients. The repertoire was sequenced with immunoSEQ multiplex PCR; TCRdb's copy has only in-frame clones and lacks some. The data contain more than 70,000 clones, about 90% of them singletons. Source material: PBMCs. The receptors come from a man in his sixties with lung cancer.

V and J are TRBV6-5 and TRBJ1-6; the D gene is possibly TRBD1 (5 bases). Trimming removed 6 bases from V and 6 bases from J, with 12 bases in between. CDR1 is MNHEY, CDR2 SVGAGI, per germline. There are 14 residues in the CDR3. The CDR3 sequence: CASRKGPANSPLHF. The CDR3, as DNA: TGTGCCAGCAGAAAGGGACCGGCTAATTCACCCCTCCACTTT.

The chain couples TRBV2 to TRBJ2-3; D is perhaps TRBD2 (5 bases). Germline V CDR1 and CDR2: SNHLY, FYNNEI. The V end was cut by 6 bases, the J end by 2 bases, with 12 bases between. CDR3 length: 14 amino acids. CDR3 DNA sequence: TGTGCCAGCAGGGGAGACCATAACACAGATACGCAGTATTTT. This translates into CASRGDHNTDTQYF.

This rearrangement joins TRBV7-9 to TRBJ1-4; tentatively, D is TRBD1 (5 bases). The V and J ends lost 5 bases and 8 bases respectively, with 27 bases between them. The germline gives CDR1 SEHNR, CDR2 FQNEAQ (reference sequence). The CDR3 is 18 amino acids. CDR3 sequence: CASSRGSGTPLLREKLFF. The CDR3 DNA reads as TGTGCCAGCAGCCGTGGGTCAGGGACCCCTTTACTTCGGGAAAAACTGTTTTTT.

This chain links TRBV14 with TRBJ2-3; weak D call: TRBD1 (6 bases). The CDR3 sequence is 14 residues long. V lost 0 bases to trimming and J lost 6 bases, with 10 bases between them. Germline CDR1 SGHDN, CDR2 FVKESK. The CDR3 nucleotides read TGTGCCAGCAGCCAAGAGGGAAGGGGGGATACGCAGTATTTT. It is translated as CASSQEGRGDTQYF.

The chain carries TRBV5-5 and TRBJ2-7; either TRBD1 or TRBD2 may supply D (5 bases each). Trimming cost V 2 bases and J 0 bases, with 6 bases left between them. CDR1 is SGHKS, CDR2 YYEKEE, per germline (reference sequence). CDR3 length: 13 residues. As DNA, the CDR3 is TGTGCCAGCAGCTTTGGGGGCTCCTACGAGCAGTACGTC. This codes for CASSFGGSYEQYV.

The rearrangement joins TRBV6-5 to TRBJ2-7; D may be TRBD1 or TRBD2 (6 bases each). This CDR3 contains 14 residues. CDR1 and CDR2 (germline): MNHEY, SVGAGI. The V and J ends lost 6 bases and 0 bases respectively, with 12 bases between them. In DNA, the CDR3 is TGTGCCAGCAGCTTTGGAGGGGGCTCCTACGAGCAGTACGTC. It specifies CASSFGGGSYEQYV.

The J gene is TRBJ2-3, the V gene TRBV7-2; unclear D gene. This CDR3 region has 17 residues. Looked up from germline, CDR1 is SGHTA and CDR2 is FQGNSA. V lost 3 bases and J lost 1, with 17 bases in between. The chain's CDR3 is CASSLVGTPGGTDTQYF. The CDR3 region has the DNA TGTGCCAGCAGCTTGGTAGGCACGCCTGGGGGCACAGATACGCAGTATTTT. The full variable domain, completed using reference TRBV7-2 and TRBJ2-3, is GAGVSQSPSNKVTEKGKDVELRCDPISGHTALYWYRQSLGQGLEFLIYFQGNSAPDKSGLPSDRFSAERTGGSVSTLTIQRTQQEDSAVYLCASSLVGTPGGTDTQYFGPGTRLTVL.

The chain joins TRBV18 to TRBJ2-3; D not resolved. CDR3 size: 13 residues. Between the trimmed V and J ends, which lost 6 bases and 14 bases, there was a span of 21 bases. Germline values: CDR1 KGHSH, CDR2 LQKENI. For the CDR3, the DNA is TGTGCCAGCTCTCCCCCTCAACGGGTTATCCCGTATTTT. Protein: CASSPPQRVIPYF. The complete variable domain, with remaining parts taken from reference TRBV18 and TRBJ2-3, reads NAGVMQNPRHLVRRRGQEARLRCSPMKGHSHVYWYRQLPEEGLKFMVYLQKENIIDESGMPKERFSAEFPKEGPSILRIQQVVRGDSAAYFCASSPPQRVIPYFGPGTRLTVL.

This chain connects TRBV15 to TRBJ2-1, with D unclear. Trimming stripped 0 bases from V and 6 bases from J, with 9 bases between. CDR1 and CDR2 from the germline V gene are LNHNV and YYDKDF (reference sequence). The CDR3 covers 14 residues. The CDR3 is CATSRESDFNEQFF. The CDR3 DNA sequence: TGTGCCACCAGCAGAGAGTCAGATTTCAATGAGCAGTTCTTC.

The V gene is TRBV7-9, the J gene TRBJ1-2; no firm D call. Germline loops: CDR1 SEHNR, CDR2 FQNEAQ (reference sequence). With 0 bases removed from V and 5 bases from J, the gap between germline ends came to 16 bases. This CDR3 has 16 amino acids. The CDR3 nucleotides read TGTGCCAGCAGCTTAGCGCTGGGCAGAATCCAGTATGGCTACACCTTC. This codes for CASSLALGRIQYGYTF. Filled out from reference TRBV7-9 and TRBJ1-2, the complete variable domain reads DTGVSQNPRHKITKRGQNVTFRCDPISEHNRLYWYRQTLGQGPEFLTYFQNEAQLEKSRLLSDRFSAERPKGSFSTLEIQRTEQGDSAMYLCASSLALGRIQYGYTFGSGTRLTVV.

The table lists this clone with a count of one. V and J are TRBV30 and TRBJ1-1; TRBD1 matches at 7 bases. The CDR3 is 16 residues long. The V segment lost 8 bases and the J segment 0 bases; nucleotides outside the gene matches: 15. In germline, CDR1 is GTSNPN, CDR2 SVGIG (reference sequence). CDR3 sequence (DNA): TGTGCCGGAAGGCCAGGGGGGGGCTACATGAACACTGAAGCTTTCTTT. Protein: CAGRPGGGYMNTEAFF. Drawing the rest from reference TRBV30 and TRBJ1-1, the complete variable domain is SQTIHQWPATLVQPVGSPLSLECTVEGTSNPNLYWYRQAAGRGLQLLFYSVGIGQISSEVPQNLSASRPQDRQFILSSKKLLLSDSGFYLCAGRPGGGYMNTEAFFGQGTRLTVV.

The J gene is TRBJ2-5, the V gene TRBV24-1, with no clear D. V lost 3 bases and J 1 base, leaving 11 bases between the germline ends. Germline V lookup: CDR1 KGHDR, CDR2 SFDVKD. This CDR3 comprises 15 residues. The CDR3 spells CATSDTSTSQETQYF. Written as DNA, the CDR3 is TGTGCCACCAGTGATACCAGTACCTCCCAAGAGACCCAGTACTTC.

This clone occurred once. The genes are TRBV5-1 and TRBJ2-7; no clear D. The CDR3 has 12 residues. V was clipped by 4 bases and J by 6 bases, with 11 bases between them. Germline V gene data show CDR1 as SGHRS and CDR2 as YFSETQ. The CDR3 DNA reads as TGCGCCAGCAGCCGCACTTGGGGCGAGCAGTACTTC. It is translated as CASSRTWGEQYF.

V gene TRBV7-2 combines with J gene TRBJ1-1; D is unclear. The V end was cut by 4 bases, the J end by 0 bases, with 6 bases between. Germline V gene sequence: CDR1 SGHTA, CDR2 FQGNSA. CDR3 length: 13 amino acids. The CDR3 coding sequence is TGTGCCAGCAGCTCAACAGTGAACACTGAAGCTTTCTTT. This sequence encodes CASSSTVNTEAFF. Drawing the rest from reference TRBV7-2 and TRBJ1-1, the complete variable domain is GAGVSQSPSNKVTEKGKDVELRCDPISGHTALYWYRQSLGQGLEFLIYFQGNSAPDKSGLPSDRFSAERTGGSVSTLTIQRTQQEDSAVYLCASSSTVNTEAFFGQGTRLTVV.

The V and J genes are TRBV18 and TRBJ1-5; D is undetermined. With 1 base removed from V and 1 base from J, the gap between germline ends came to 5 bases. CDR3 length: 14 amino acids. Germline CDR1 KGHSH, CDR2 LQKENI. The CDR3 loop reads CASSPQASNQPQHF. CDR3 nucleotide sequence: TGTGCCAGCTCACCACAGGCCAGCAATCAGCCCCAGCATTTT.

The V and J genes are TRBV30 and TRBJ2-2; D is unclear. Germline V gene data show CDR1 as GTSNPN and CDR2 as SVGIG (reference sequence). This CDR3 has 13 amino acids. Trimming stripped 6 bases from V and 5 bases from J, with 13 bases between. The CDR3 protein is CACLLGPTGELFF. The CDR3 DNA reads TGTGCCTGCTTGCTGGGTCCTACCGGGGAGCTGTTTTTT.

V is TRBV7-2 and J is TRBJ1-5, with 7 bases identical to TRBD1. This CDR3 region has 14 residues. Germline V gives CDR1 SGHTA, CDR2 FQGNSA. After removal of 1 base from V and 4 bases from J, the junction contained 1 base not matched to a gene. CDR3: CASSLGTGNQPQHF. The CDR3 region has the DNA TGTGCCAGCAGCTTAGGGACAGGAAATCAGCCCCAGCATTTT.

V is TRBV29-1 and J is TRBJ2-7; 11 bases fit TRBD2. Germline V gives CDR1 SQVTM, CDR2 ANQGSEA. This CDR3 comprises 13 residues. Trimming removed 5 bases from V and 5 bases from J; junction bases left unmatched: 5. The CDR3 DNA reads TGCAGCGTTACTAGCGGGGGAAGCAACGAGCAGTACGTC. Translation: CSVTSGGSNEQYV.

The chain couples TRBV29-1 to TRBJ1-2; 11 bases are shared with TRBD1. This CDR3 has 14 residues. Germline lookup yields CDR1 SQVTM and CDR2 ANQGSEA. The ends lost 3 bases at V and 8 bases at J; junction bases unmatched: 8. CDR3 sequence reads: CSVDLSGTGGGYTF. The CDR3 DNA follows: TGCAGCGTTGACCTGTCCGGGACAGGGGGGGGCTACACCTTC.

The count of this clone is one. The rearrangement links TRBV18 to TRBJ1-3, with D possibly matching TRBD1 (6 bases). V lost 5 bases to trimming and J lost 3 bases, with 14 bases between them. In germline, CDR1 is KGHSH, CDR2 LQKENI. The CDR3 runs to 15 residues. The CDR3 loop is CASSVGGSVGNTIYF. CDR3 in DNA: TGTGCCAGCTCAGTTGGGGGCTCGGTTGGAAACACCATATATTTT.

Only one count was recorded for this clone. This rearrangement joins TRBV5-1 to TRBJ1-1; D possibly corresponds to TRBD1 (6 bases). CDR3 length: 15 amino acids. V lost 4 bases, J lost 1 base, and 14 bases lay in between. The germline gives CDR1 SGHRS, CDR2 YFSETQ. CDR3 sequence reads: CASSRLRGPNTEAFF. The DNA of the CDR3 is TGCGCCAGCAGCCGCCTCAGGGGCCCGAACACTGAAGCTTTCTTT.

The J gene is TRBJ2-3, the V gene TRBV7-2; 8 bases map to TRBD1. This CDR3 has 16 residues. The germline CDR1 and CDR2 sequences are SGHTA and FQGNSA. J gave up 2 bases and V 5 bases, and 9 bases lay outside the gene matches. The CDR3 DNA reads as TGTGCCAGCAGCCCCCCGACAGGGGCGCTCACAGATACGCAGTATTTT. Translated: CASSPPTGALTDTQYF.

V is TRBV5-1 and J is TRBJ2-1; no clear D gene. The germline CDR1 and CDR2 sequences are SGHRS and YFSETQ. V was shortened by 0 bases and J by 10 bases, with 11 bases between the two germline ends. CDR3 length: 13 residues. Written as DNA, the CDR3 is TGCGCCAGCAGCTTGGTAAGGGTAAACGAGCAGTTCTTC. Encoded protein: CASSLVRVNEQFF.

The V and J genes are TRBV5-1 and TRBJ2-1, with D hard to call. Germline-derived CDR1 and CDR2 are SGHRS and YFSETQ. The CDR3 has 16 amino acids. Trimming removed 0 bases at V and 0 bases at J, with 10 bases between. CDR3 sequence (DNA): TGCGCCAGCAGCTTGGTTTTCCAGAGCTCCTACAATGAGCAGTTCTTC. Protein product: CASSLVFQSSYNEQFF.

Concerning this clone itself: Other DNA sequences in this specimen translate into the identical CDR3. This rearrangement joins TRBV12-3 or TRBV12-4 to TRBJ1-3, with D uncertain. CDR3 size: 12 residues. V shed 3 bases and J shed 4 bases, with 4 bases lying between them. The CDR3 nucleotides are TGTGCCAGCAGTTTCGGCGGAAACACCATATATTTT. Translation gives CASSFGGNTIYF.

This clone is a singleton in its sample. The V and J genes are TRBV19 and TRBJ2-4; D might be TRBD1 (6 bases). CDR3 length equals 16 residues. Germline V gene data show CDR1 as LNHDA and CDR2 as SQIVND (reference sequence). Trimming took off 3 bases at V and 0 bases at J, with 12 bases between the two ends. This CDR3 is CASSMSLGGAKNIQYF. The CDR3 DNA is TGTGCCAGTAGTATGTCTTTAGGGGGAGCCAAAAACATTCAGTACTTC.

The V gene is TRBV24-1, the J gene TRBJ1-3, with D unclear. CDR3 length: 14 residues. Germline V gives CDR1 KGHDR, CDR2 SFDVKD. V gave up 4 bases and J gave up 0 bases, with 6 bases separating them. CDR3 loop: CATSDTGSGNTIYF. DNA of the CDR3: TGTGCCACCAGTGACACTGGCTCTGGAAACACCATATATTTT.

V and J are TRBV10-2 and TRBJ1-2; tentatively, D is TRBD1 (5 bases). V lost 5 bases and J 7 bases, leaving 23 bases between the germline ends. Germline CDR1 and CDR2: WSHSY and SAAADI. This CDR3 spans 16 amino acids. The CDR3 DNA sequence: TGCGCCAGCAGTAGCGCCGGGCTCTCCCCCGGGGGTGGCTACACCTTC. As protein: CASSSAGLSPGGGYTF.